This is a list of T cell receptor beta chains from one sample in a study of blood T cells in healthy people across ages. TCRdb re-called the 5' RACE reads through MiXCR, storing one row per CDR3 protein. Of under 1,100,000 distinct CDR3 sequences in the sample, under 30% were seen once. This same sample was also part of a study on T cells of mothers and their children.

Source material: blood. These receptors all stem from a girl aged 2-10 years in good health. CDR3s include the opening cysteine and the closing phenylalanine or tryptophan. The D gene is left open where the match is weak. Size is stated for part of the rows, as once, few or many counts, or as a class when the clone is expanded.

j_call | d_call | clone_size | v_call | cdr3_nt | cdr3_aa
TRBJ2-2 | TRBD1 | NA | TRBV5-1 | TGCGCCAGCAGACCGGGACAGGCAGGCACGAACACCGGGGAGCTGTTTTTT | CASRPGQAGTNTGELFF
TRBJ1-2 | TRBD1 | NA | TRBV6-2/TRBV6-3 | TGTGCCAGCAGTTACTCCAAGACCCAGGGGGAAGGCTACACCTTC | CASSYSKTQGEGYTF
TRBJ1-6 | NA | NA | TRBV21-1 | TGTGCCAGCGGTTCCGGCGGCACACAAGCAGGTTCACCCCTCCACTTT | CASGSGGTQAGSPLHF
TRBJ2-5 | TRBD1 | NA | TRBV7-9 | TGTGCCAGCAGCTCCGGGACAGGGGCAGGGGAGACCCAGTACTTC | CASSSGTGAGETQYF
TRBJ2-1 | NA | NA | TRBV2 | TGTGCCAGCAGTGTGGGGACGGTATATTCTGAGCAGTTCTTC | CASSVGTVYSEQFF
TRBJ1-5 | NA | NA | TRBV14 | TGTGCCAGCAGTCACCTAGGGGAAGGTCAGCCCCAGCATTTT | CASSHLGEGQPQHF
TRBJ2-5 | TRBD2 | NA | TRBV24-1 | TGTGCCACCTCGCTAGCGGGGAGCCAAGAGACCCAGTACTTC | CATSLAGSQETQYF
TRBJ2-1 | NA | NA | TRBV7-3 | TGTGCCAGCAGCCCAACTGGGGACAATCAGCAGTTCTTC | CASSPTGDNQQFF
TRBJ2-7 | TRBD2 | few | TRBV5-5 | TGTGCCAGCAGCTTGGAGGGACTAACCGTCTCCTACGAGCAGTACTTC | CASSLEGLTVSYEQYF
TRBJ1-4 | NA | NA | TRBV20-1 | TGCAGTGCTAGAGAAGGGCGGGGTGAAAAACTGTTTTTT | CSAREGRGEKLFF
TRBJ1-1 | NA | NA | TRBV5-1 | TGCGCCAGCAGTTATTACTCGGGCACTGAAGCTTTCTTT | CASSYYSGTEAFF
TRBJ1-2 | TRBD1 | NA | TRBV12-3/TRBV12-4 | TGTGCCAGCAGACTCGGACAGGGACTTGCGGTTTATGGCTACACCTTC | CASRLGQGLAVYGYTF
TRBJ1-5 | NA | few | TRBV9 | TGTGCCAGCAGCGTAGGTGGGGGGGGCAATCAGCCCCAGCATTTT | CASSVGGGGNQPQHF
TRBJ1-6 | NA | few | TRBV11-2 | TGTGCCAGCAGCCCGAGGGGAGGGGCCCCGAGGAATTCACCCCTCCACTTT | CASSPRGGAPRNSPLHF
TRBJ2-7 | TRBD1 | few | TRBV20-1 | TGCAGTGCTGTTAGTGGGACAGGCGAGGTCGAGCAGTACTTC | CSAVSGTGEVEQYF
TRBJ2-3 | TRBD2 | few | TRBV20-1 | TGCAGTGCTAGAGACCAATCGGGGGGAATAGATACGCAGTATTTT | CSARDQSGGIDTQYF
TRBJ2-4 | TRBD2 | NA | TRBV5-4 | TGTGCCAGCAGCAATCCTGGCGGGAGGGGGAACATTCAGTACTTC | CASSNPGGRGNIQYF
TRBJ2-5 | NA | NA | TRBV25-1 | TGTGCCAGCACCTTGACAGGGCGGGGAGAGACCCAGTACTTC | CASTLTGRGETQYF
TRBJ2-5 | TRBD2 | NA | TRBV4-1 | TGCGCCAGCTCAAAGGGACTAGCGGGAGGGGGGCAAGAGACCCAGTACTTC | CASSKGLAGGGQETQYF
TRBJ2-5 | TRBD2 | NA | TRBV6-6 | TGTGCCAGCAGTTACACTGCGGGGGTGAAGACCCAGTACTTC | CASSYTAGVKTQYF
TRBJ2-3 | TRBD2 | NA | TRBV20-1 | TGCAGTGCTAGGGTCCCTAGCGGGAGAAGAGATACGCAGTATTTT | CSARVPSGRRDTQYF
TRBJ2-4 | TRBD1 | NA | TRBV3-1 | TGTGCCAGCAGCCAATACAGGGGAACCAAAAACATTCAGTACTTC | CASSQYRGTKNIQYF
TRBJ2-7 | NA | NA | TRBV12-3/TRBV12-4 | TGTGCCAGCAGACCGTCTCAGGGTGCCAAGCAGTACTTC | CASRPSQGAKQYF
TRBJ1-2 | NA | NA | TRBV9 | TGTGCCAGCAGCGGGCCAGGGAGTAACTATGGCTACACCTTC | CASSGPGSNYGYTF
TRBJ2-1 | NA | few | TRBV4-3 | TGCGCCAGCAGCCCGTCTCGGGGGTTAGGCAATGAGCAGTTCTTC | CASSPSRGLGNEQFF
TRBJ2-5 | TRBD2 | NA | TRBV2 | TGTGCCAGCAGTGAAGAACTAGCGGGATGGGAGACCCAGTACTTC | CASSEELAGWETQYF
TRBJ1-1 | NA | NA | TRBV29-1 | TGCAGCGTGGTGGGACATCTCGTTCGCACTGAAGCTTTCTTT | CSVVGHLVRTEAFF
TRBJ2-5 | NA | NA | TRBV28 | TGTGCCAGCAGTTGGGGAATACAAGAGACCCAGTACTTC | CASSWGIQETQYF
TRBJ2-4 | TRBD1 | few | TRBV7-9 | TGTGCCAGCAGCACCGACAGGGCGGTAGCCAAAAACATTCAGTACTTC | CASSTDRAVAKNIQYF
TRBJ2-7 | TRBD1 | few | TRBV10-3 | TGTGCCATCAGTGAGCGGGCAGGGGGCGCCCCCTACGAGCAGTACTTC | CAISERAGGAPYEQYF
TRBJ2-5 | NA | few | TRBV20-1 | TGCAGTGCTAGAGTACCCGGGACCTACTCCTACGAGCGGTACTTC | CSARVPGTYSYERYF
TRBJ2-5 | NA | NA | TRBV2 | TGTGCCAGCAGTGAAGCTGGACCCCGAGGGGAGACCCAGTACTTC | CASSEAGPRGETQYF
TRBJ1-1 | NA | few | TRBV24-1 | TGTGCCACCAGTGACCGAGGGAGGGACACGGCGTTT | CATSDRGRDTAF
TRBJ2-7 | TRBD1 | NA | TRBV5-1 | TGCGCCAGCAGCATTGGACAGGGCAACGAGCAGTACTTC | CASSIGQGNEQYF
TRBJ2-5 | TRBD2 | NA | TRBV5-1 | TGCGCCAGCAGCTTGGCACTAGCGGGAAAGCAGTACCAAGAGACCCAGTACTTC | CASSLALAGKQYQETQYF
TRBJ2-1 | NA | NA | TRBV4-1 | TGCGCCAGCAGCCAAGGTGTACTAGCTGATGAGCAGTTCTTC | CASSQGVLADEQFF
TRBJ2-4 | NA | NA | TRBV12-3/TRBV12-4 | TGTGCCAGCAGTTTAGAGGGTCCGTTCGGTCAGTACTTC | CASSLEGPFGQYF
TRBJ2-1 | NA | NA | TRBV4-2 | TGTGCCAGCAGCCAAGTCCTTAAAAGCTACAATGAGCAGTTCTTC | CASSQVLKSYNEQFF
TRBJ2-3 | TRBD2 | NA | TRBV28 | TGTGCCAGCAGTTTACAGCGTGGGACTAGTGTCGCAGATACGCAGTATTTT | CASSLQRGTSVADTQYF
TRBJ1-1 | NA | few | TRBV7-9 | TGTGCCAGCAGGGACACCAGGAACACTGAAGCTTTCTTT | CASRDTRNTEAFF
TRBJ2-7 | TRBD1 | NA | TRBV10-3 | TGTGCCATCAGTGAGGCAGGGGGCGACGAGCAGTACTTC | CAISEAGGDEQYF
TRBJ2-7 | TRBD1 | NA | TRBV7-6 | TGTGCCAGCAGCGATTACCGGGACAGGGTCCACGAGCAGTACTTC | CASSDYRDRVHEQYF
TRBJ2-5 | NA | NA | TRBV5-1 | TGCGCCAGCAGCGCGGGAAAGGGGGGGGAGACCCAGTACTTC | CASSAGKGGETQYF
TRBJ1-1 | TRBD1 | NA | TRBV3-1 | TGTGCCAGCAGCCAATTACTAGGGGGCGGTGAAGCTTTCTTT | CASSQLLGGGEAFF
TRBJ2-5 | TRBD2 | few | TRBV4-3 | TGCGCCAGCAGCCAAGATCTAGCGGGGGGGCCAACGCCTAGATTC | CASSQDLAGGPTPRF
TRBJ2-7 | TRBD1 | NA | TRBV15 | TGTGCCACCAGGAGAGGGGGCCTTGAGCTAGGCCGTACCTACGAGCAGTACTTC | CATRRGGLELGRTYEQYF
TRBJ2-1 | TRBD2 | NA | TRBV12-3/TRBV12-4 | TGTGCCAGCAGCTTGCCTCATAGCGGGGGGAGCTCCTACAATGAGCAGTTCTTC | CASSLPHSGGSSYNEQFF
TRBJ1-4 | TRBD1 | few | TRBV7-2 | TGTGCCAGCAGCCAGCGACAGGGGGCTGAAAAACTGTTTTTT | CASSQRQGAEKLFF
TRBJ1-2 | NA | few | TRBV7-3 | TGTGCCAGCAGCCGTCGCCCAGGGGAGGACTATGGCTACACCTTC | CASSRRPGEDYGYTF